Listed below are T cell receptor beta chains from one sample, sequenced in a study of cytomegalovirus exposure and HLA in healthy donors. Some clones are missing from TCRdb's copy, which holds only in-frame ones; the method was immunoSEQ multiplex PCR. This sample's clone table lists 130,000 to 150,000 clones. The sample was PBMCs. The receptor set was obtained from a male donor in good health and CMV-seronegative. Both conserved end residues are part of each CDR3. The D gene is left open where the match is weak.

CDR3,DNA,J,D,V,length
CAWSEAGEKLFF,TGTGCCTGGAGTGAAGCAGGGGAAAAACTGTTTTTT,TRBJ1-4,.,TRBV30,12
CASSQIQGAEAFF,TGTGCCAGCAGTCAAATACAAGGGGCTGAAGCTTTCTTT,TRBJ1-1,.,TRBV6-5,13
CASSFGAAYGYTF,TGTGCCAGCAGCTTTGGGGCAGCCTATGGCTACACCTTC,TRBJ1-2,.,TRBV7-2,13
CASSPPGGGRNGYTF,TGTGCCAGCTCACCACCCGGAGGGGGCAGGAATGGCTACACCTTC,TRBJ1-2,TRBD1,TRBV18,15
CASSSGGNYNEQFF,TGCGCCAGCAGCTCGGGGGGAAATTACAATGAGCAGTTCTTC,TRBJ2-1,TRBD2,TRBV5-1,14
CASSPGVAGGAQKSPLHF,TGTGCCAGCAGCCCTGGGGTGGCAGGGGGCGCACAAAAATCACCCCTCCACTTT,TRBJ1-6,TRBD1,TRBV7-2,18
CAWAGQGNTIYF,TGTGCCTGGGCCGGACAGGGAAACACCATATATTTT,TRBJ1-3,.,TRBV30,12
CAWSRGTSIKPSQRGADEQYF,TGTGCCTGGAGTAGGGGTACCAGCATTAAGCCTTCACAGCGGGGTGCGGACGAGCAGTACTTC,TRBJ2-7,TRBD2,TRBV30,21
CASTTTRGNSPLHF,TGTGCCAGTACAACTACACGTGGGAATTCACCCCTCCACTTT,TRBJ1-6,.,TRBV6-1,14
CAWSLAGGHEQYF,TGTGCCTGGAGTCTAGCGGGAGGCCACGAGCAGTACTTC,TRBJ2-7,TRBD2,TRBV30,13
CATSRVRQGNTGELFF,TGTGCCACCAGCAGAGTACGGCAGGGCAACACCGGGGAGCTGTTTTTT,TRBJ2-2,.,TRBV15,16
CASSLSGISNQPQHF,TGCGCCAGCAGCTTGAGCGGGATATCCAATCAGCCCCAGCATTTT,TRBJ1-5,.,TRBV5-1,15
CASSARQGGYDGYTF,TGTGCCAGCAGTGCGAGACAGGGGGGATACGATGGCTACACCTTC,TRBJ1-2,TRBD1,TRBV6-4,15
CASSLWGRGQPQHF,TGTGCCAGCAGCTTGTGGGGCCGCGGACAGCCCCAGCATTTT,TRBJ1-5,.,TRBV5-6,14
CASRQNYGYTF,TGTGCCAGCAGACAGAACTATGGCTACACCTTC,TRBJ1-2,.,TRBV6-1,11
CASSLVPTGGEQFF,TGCGCCAGCAGCTTGGTACCAACCGGGGGTGAGCAGTTCTTC,TRBJ2-1,.,TRBV5-1,14
CASSSGTDERAEAFF,TGTGCCAGCAGCTCGGGGACAGACGAACGGGCTGAAGCTTTCTTT,TRBJ1-1,TRBD1,TRBV6-5,15
CASSQDSGQFTGELFF,TGCGCCAGCAGCCAAGATTCAGGACAGTTCACCGGGGAGCTGTTTTTT,TRBJ2-2,.,TRBV4-3,16
CASSPIPGQGINQPQHF,TGTGCCAGCAGTCCCATTCCGGGACAGGGGATCAATCAGCCCCAGCATTTT,TRBJ1-5,TRBD1,TRBV27,17
CASSPSTASGSQNEQFF,TGTGCCAGTAGCCCTTCGACTGCTAGCGGGAGTCAGAATGAGCAGTTCTTC,TRBJ2-1,TRBD2,TRBV19,17
CASSPSDRILNQPQHF,TGTGCCAGCAGTCCCTCAGACAGAATCCTCAATCAGCCCCAGCATTTT,TRBJ1-5,.,TRBV27,16
CASSLLGGQNTQYF,TGTGCCAGCAGCCTTCTCGGGGGGCAAAATACGCAGTATTTT,TRBJ2-3,.,TRBV11-2,14
CASSLGLTEAFF,TGCGCCAGCAGCCTCGGACTGACTGAAGCTTTCTTT,TRBJ1-1,.,TRBV5-1,12
CAWTPRQGVTGYTF,TGTGCCTGGACCCCGAGACAGGGAGTGACGGGCTACACCTTC,TRBJ1-2,TRBD1,TRBV30,14
CASSLALSGGGRELFF,TGCGCCAGCAGCTTGGCCCTTAGCGGAGGTGGGCGGGAGCTGTTTTTT,TRBJ2-2,.,TRBV5-1,16
CASSPLAGREYGYTF,TGTGCCAGCTCACCCCTGGCAGGGAGGGAGTATGGCTACACCTTC,TRBJ1-2,.,TRBV18,15
CASSPTASSGNTIYF,TGTGCCAGCTCACCGACAGCGAGCTCTGGAAACACCATATATTTT,TRBJ1-3,.,TRBV18,15
CAWAGVGLEQFF,TGTGCCTGGGCGGGGGTTGGGCTTGAGCAGTTCTTC,TRBJ2-1,TRBD2,TRBV30,12
CAISFRRAENTEAFF,TGTGCCATCAGCTTTCGGAGGGCGGAGAACACTGAAGCTTTCTTT,TRBJ1-1,.,TRBV10-3,15
CASSLTGVDYEQYF,TGTGCCAGCAGCTTAACAGGGGTGGACTACGAGCAGTACTTC,TRBJ2-7,TRBD1,TRBV7-6,14
CASSLGGPPNYGYTF,TGTGCCAGCAGTCTAGGGGGCCCCCCTAACTATGGCTACACCTTC,TRBJ1-2,TRBD1,TRBV28,15
CASSFSGRDYEQYF,TGTGCCAGCAGTTTTTCGGGCAGGGACTACGAGCAGTACTTC,TRBJ2-7,.,TRBV27,14
CAIRQGANYGYTF,TGTGCCATAAGACAGGGGGCGAACTATGGCTACACCTTC,TRBJ1-2,TRBD1,TRBV6-6,13
CAWTRDLNTEAFF,TGTGCCTGGACGCGGGATTTGAACACTGAAGCTTTCTTT,TRBJ1-1,.,TRBV30,13
CASSPDLLAGNYNEQFF,TGTGCCAGCAGCCCAGATCTTCTAGCGGGGAATTACAATGAGCAGTTCTTC,TRBJ2-1,TRBD2,TRBV7-9,17
CASLSSGNTIYF,TGTGCCAGCCTAAGCTCTGGAAACACCATATATTTT,TRBJ1-3,.,TRBV25-1,12
CASRTWTAPNYGYTF,TGTGCCAGTAGGACATGGACAGCCCCTAACTATGGCTACACCTTC,TRBJ1-2,.,TRBV19,15
CASSPGTSGPYEQYF,TGTGCCAGCAGTCCAGGGACTAGCGGACCCTACGAGCAGTACTTC,TRBJ2-7,TRBD2,TRBV27,15
CASSYLPQVNTEAFF,TGTGCCAGCAGTTATCTCCCACAGGTGAACACTGAAGCTTTCTTT,TRBJ1-1,.,TRBV6-5,15
CASSPGLNNEQFF,TGTGCCAGCAGCCCTGGACTCAACAATGAGCAGTTCTTC,TRBJ2-1,.,TRBV7-9,13
CASSLVDRGNTEAFF,TGTGCCAGCAGCTTGGTGGACCGGGGGAACACTGAAGCTTTCTTT,TRBJ1-1,.,TRBV5-6,15
CSVEDRRRDIVGAYEQYF,TGCAGCGTTGAAGATCGACGCAGGGACATCGTCGGCGCCTACGAGCAGTACTTC,TRBJ2-7,.,TRBV29-1,18
CASSLNSPNTEAFF,TGTGCCAGCAGCTTAAACTCCCCGAACACTGAAGCTTTCTTT,TRBJ1-1,.,TRBV7-2,14
CAVQEGGAQDTQYF,TGTGCCGTCCAAGAGGGGGGGGCACAAGATACGCAGTATTTT,TRBJ2-3,.,TRBV19,14
CASSYSVSGNTEAFF,TGTGCCAGCAGTTACTCGGTATCGGGGAACACTGAAGCTTTCTTT,TRBJ1-1,.,TRBV6-5,15
CASRALGGLGQFF,TGTGCCAGCAGGGCCCTAGGGGGTCTTGGGCAGTTCTTC,TRBJ2-1,.,TRBV5-6,13
CASSLAGSREAFF,TGTGCCAGCAGCTTAGCGGGGTCGCGTGAAGCTTTCTTT,TRBJ1-1,.,TRBV11-3,13
CSVVMTGIGYEQYF,TGCAGCGTCGTCATGACAGGCATCGGTTACGAGCAGTACTTC,TRBJ2-7,.,TRBV29-1,14
CASSYVGSGTQFF,TGTGCCAGCAGTTACGTGGGTAGCGGGACTCAGTTCTTC,TRBJ2-1,TRBD2,TRBV6-5,13
CASSILAGGQGEQFF,TGTGCCAGTAGTATTCTAGCGGGGGGGCAGGGTGAGCAGTTCTTC,TRBJ2-1,TRBD2,TRBV19,15
CASSPPNPYGVPLHF,TGTGCCAGCTCACCACCGAACCCCTATGGTGTTCCCCTCCACTTT,TRBJ1-6,.,TRBV18,15